This TCR beta chain was documented in a study of CXCR3-negative and CXCR3-positive naive CD8 T cells. Study conclusions and caveats: TRB CDR3s were more hydrophobic in CXCR3-positive than in CXCR3-negative naive cells. Both naive subsets, CXCR3-negative and CXCR3-positive, displayed similar TRBV-TRBJ usage, unlike memory cells.

Turning to this clonotype: The antigen is unknown.

UMI-tagged TRB cDNA libraries were built via 5' RACE. From the 5' RACE reads, TCRdb lists one entry per CDR3 protein and no DNA. The repertoire shows approximately 120,000 distinct CDR3 sequences; the top ten hold around 0.36%. Triplicate sorts, over 250,000 cells apiece, were made for each CD8+ T cell subset. Germline CDR1 PRHDT, CDR2 FYEKMQ (reference sequence). CDR3 length: 15 residues. Material: naive CXCR3+ CD8+ T cells from blood. Documented subset: CD45RO-CCR7+CD27+CD95- naive CD8+ T cells expressing CXCR3 (TNR3+). This chain links TRBV13 with TRBJ2-1; TCRdb's D call of TRBD1 is untestable without DNA. This clonotype was sampled from a human donor in good health. Some clones in this sample may be carry-over from other donors' samples. The CDR3 loop is CASSEGGNPYNEQFF.